This T cell receptor beta chain was identified in a study of cytomegalovirus exposure and HLA in healthy donors. Study-wide background: Unique TCRs numbering about 87 million, obtained from HLA-typed donors, made up an early data release.

Germline V CDR1 and CDR2: GTSNPN, SVGIG (reference sequence). This CDR3 has 14 amino acids. With 1 base removed from V and 4 bases from J, the gap between germline ends came to 11 bases. With 60 Vbeta and 13 Jbeta primers, the PCR was carried out. TCRdb keeps only in-frame clones here, not all; method: immunoSEQ multiplex PCR. The sample holds 250,000 to 350,000 clones, roughly 85% seen once. What was sequenced was PBMCs. This TCR came from a man in his forties in good health and CMV-seropositive. This chain links TRBV30 with TRBJ1-5, with D perhaps TRBD1 (6 bases). CDR3 coding DNA: TGTGCCTGGAGTGAGCGGCAGGGGAATCAGCCCCAGCATTTT. It encodes CAWSERQGNQPQHF.